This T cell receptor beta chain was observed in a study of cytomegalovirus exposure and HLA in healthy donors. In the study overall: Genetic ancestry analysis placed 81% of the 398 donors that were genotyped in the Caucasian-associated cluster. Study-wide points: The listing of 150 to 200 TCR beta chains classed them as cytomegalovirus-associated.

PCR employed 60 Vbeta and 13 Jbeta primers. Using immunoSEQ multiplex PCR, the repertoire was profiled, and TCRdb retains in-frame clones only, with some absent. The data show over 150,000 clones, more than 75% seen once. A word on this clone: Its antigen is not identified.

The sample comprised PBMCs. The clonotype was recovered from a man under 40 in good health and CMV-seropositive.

CDR3 region: CASSPIGTESYGYTF. In DNA, the CDR3 is TGTGCCAGCAGTCCAATTGGGACAGAATCCTATGGCTACACCTTC. This chain connects TRBV25-1 to TRBJ1-2; TRBD1 matches 7 bases. The CDR3 runs 15 residues. The V segment lost 5 bases and the J segment 4 bases; nucleotides outside the gene matches: 10. Germline lookup yields CDR1 MGHDK and CDR2 SYGVNS.